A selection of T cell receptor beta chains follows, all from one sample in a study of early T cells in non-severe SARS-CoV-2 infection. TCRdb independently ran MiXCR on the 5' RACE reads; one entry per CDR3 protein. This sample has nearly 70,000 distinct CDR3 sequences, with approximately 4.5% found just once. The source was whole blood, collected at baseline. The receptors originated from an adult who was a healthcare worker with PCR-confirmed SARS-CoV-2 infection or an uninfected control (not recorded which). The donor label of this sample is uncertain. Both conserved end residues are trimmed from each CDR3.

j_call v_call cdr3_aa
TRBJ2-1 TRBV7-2 ASSLHTRLAGNNEQF
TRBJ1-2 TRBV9 ASSVARYGYT
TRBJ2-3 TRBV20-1 SAGPLDPSTDTQY
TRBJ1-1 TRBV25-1 ASRSHQEAF
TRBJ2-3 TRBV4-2 ASSQRLAGFTDTQY
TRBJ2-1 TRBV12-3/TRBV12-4 ASRKERGGLYNEQF
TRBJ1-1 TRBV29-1 SVDRGMNTEAF
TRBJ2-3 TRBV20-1 SAPLIAGPTDTQY
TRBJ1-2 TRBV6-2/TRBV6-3 ASSYEVYGYT
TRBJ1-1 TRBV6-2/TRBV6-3 ASSFVGNTEAF
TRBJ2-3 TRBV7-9 ASSLALASTLDTQY
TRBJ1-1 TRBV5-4 ASSLEEGRGAF
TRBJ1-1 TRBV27 ASSLAQLTEAF
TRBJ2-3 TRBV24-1 ATSALADLNTDTQY
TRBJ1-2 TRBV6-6 ASSAGQGYT